Listed here are 5 T cell receptor beta chains from one sample, sequenced in a study of cytomegalovirus exposure and HLA in healthy donors. The primer mix had 60 Vbeta and 13 Jbeta primers. Generated by immunoSEQ multiplex PCR, the TCRdb table keeps only in-frame clones and is missing some. Found here are 43,000 or so clones, 60% to 80% of them singletons; the top ten hold roughly 1.5%. Sequencing was done on a sample of PBMCs. The receptors come from a man younger than 40 in good health and CMV-seronegative.

The rearrangement joins TRBV6-1 to TRBJ1-5; 7 bases agree with TRBD1. The CDR3 runs to 14 residues. Unmatched junction bases numbered 5, after V lost 4 bases and J lost 5 bases. The germline CDR1 and CDR2 sequences are MNHNS and SASEGT. DNA of the CDR3: TGTGCCAGCAGTGTTTATCAGGGGGATCAGCCCCAGCATTTT. Translation: CASSVYQGDQPQHF.

The chain has TRBV4-1 and TRBJ2-7; 7 positions match TRBD1. V lost 4 bases to trimming and J lost 1 base; unmatched junction nucleotides: 19. Germline CDR1 MGHRA, CDR2 YSYEKL. The CDR3 has 19 residues. The CDR3 sequence: CASSRRHSRQGSNSYEQYF. The CDR3 DNA follows: TGCGCCAGCAGCCGCCGGCACTCAAGACAGGGCTCCAATTCCTACGAGCAGTACTTC.

The table lists this clone with a count of one. The chain links TRBV7-2 to TRBJ1-2; D is undetermined. The germline V gene encodes CDR1 SGHTA and CDR2 FQGNSA. Trimming removed 1 base at V and 6 bases at J, with 12 bases between. The CDR3 loop spans 14 amino acids. The CDR3 DNA reads as TGTGCCAGCAGCTTAGGAGGAGTACCGGATGGCTACACCTTC. Protein sequence: CASSLGGVPDGYTF.

In its sample, this clone was seen once. The V and J genes are TRBV11-1 and TRBJ2-3, with TRBD1 as a possible D gene (6 bases). Per germline, CDR1 SGHAT and CDR2 FQDESV (reference sequence). This CDR3 is 14 amino acids long. V lost 5 bases and J lost 4, with 13 bases in between. The CDR3 bases are TGTGCCAGCAGCCCTGGGGGCTCTTCAGATACGCAGTATTTT. It translates to CASSPGGSSDTQYF.

The rearrangement uses TRBV7-3 and TRBJ2-3, with D unclear. V was clipped by 3 bases and J by 2 bases, with 6 bases between them. This CDR3 region has 13 residues. Germline assignment: CDR1 SGHTA and CDR2 FQGTGA. CDR3 amino acids: CASSLMATDTQYF. CDR3 in DNA: TGTGCCAGCAGCTTGATGGCCACAGATACGCAGTATTTT.